This T cell receptor beta chain was retrieved from a study of blood T cell repertoires in COVID-19. Only in-frame clones appear in the TCRdb table, and some are missing; sequencing was by immunoSEQ multiplex PCR. The table has some 120,000 clones, more than 75% seen once; the top ten hold more than 2%. The trim removed 7 bases at V and 4 bases at J, leaving 14 bases unmatched. Germline CDR1 reads SNHLY; CDR2 reads FYNNEI. CDR3 size: 16 residues. The sequencing input was peripheral blood. The chain employs TRBV2 and TRBJ2-5, with 8 bases aligning to TRBD2. The clonotype originates from a woman between 50 and 59 years old with acute or convalescent COVID-19. The CDR3: CASNLYQSGRGETQYF. The CDR3 DNA reads as TGTGCCAGCAATCTATACCAAAGCGGGAGAGGAGAGACCCAGTACTTC.